This T cell receptor (beta chain) was obtained from a study of technical replicates of blood from a few donors. Sequencing was performed with immunoSEQ multiplex PCR; in TCRdb, only in-frame clones are kept and a portion is missing. The sample carries tens of thousands of clones, about 95% recorded once. The length of the CDR3 is 19 residues. The chain combines TRBV21-1 with TRBJ2-3; TRBD2 is the table's D call and was not checked against the DNA. TRBV21-1 is assigned pseudogene status. The receptor was derived from a human donor in good health. The sample consisted of T cells isolated from PBMCs. CDR3 amino acids: CASSKDRAGSGRLGDTQYF. In nucleotides, the CDR3 is TGTGCCAGCAGCAAAGATAGGGCCGGCAGCGGGAGGCTGGGAGATACGCAGTATTTT.